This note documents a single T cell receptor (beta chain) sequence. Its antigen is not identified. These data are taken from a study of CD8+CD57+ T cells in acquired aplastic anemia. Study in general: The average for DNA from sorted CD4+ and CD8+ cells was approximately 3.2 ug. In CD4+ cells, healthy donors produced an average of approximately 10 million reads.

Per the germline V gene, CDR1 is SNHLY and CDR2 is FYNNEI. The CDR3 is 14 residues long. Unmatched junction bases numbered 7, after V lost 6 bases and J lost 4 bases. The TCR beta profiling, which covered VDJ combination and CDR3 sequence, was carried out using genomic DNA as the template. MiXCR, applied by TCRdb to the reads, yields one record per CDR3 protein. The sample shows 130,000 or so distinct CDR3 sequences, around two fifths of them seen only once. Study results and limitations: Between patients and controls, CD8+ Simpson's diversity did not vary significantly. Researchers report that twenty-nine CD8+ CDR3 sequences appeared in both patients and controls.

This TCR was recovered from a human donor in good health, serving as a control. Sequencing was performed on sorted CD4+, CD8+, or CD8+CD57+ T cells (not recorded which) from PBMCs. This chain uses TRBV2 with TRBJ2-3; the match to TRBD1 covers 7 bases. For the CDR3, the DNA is TGTGCCAGCAGCCCGGGACAGCGGCCAGATACGCAGTATTTT. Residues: CASSPGQRPDTQYF.